The T cell receptor (beta chain) under discussion was sequenced for a study of T cells after yellow fever vaccination. General study points: One caveat is that FACS-sorted repertoires could contain abundant clonotypes contaminating from the bulk population. After the booster, 96% of CD4 and about nine tenths of CD8 primary-response clones were re-detected.

UMIs and a universal primer site were added when TCR cDNA was made by 5'RACE template switching. TCRdb fed the 5' RACE reads into MiXCR, producing one record per CDR3 protein. The sample includes roughly 30,000 distinct CDR3 sequences, 6.3% seen only once; the top ten take roughly 25%. This clonotype was recorded at least ten times. The CDR3 extends over 18 amino acids. Per germline, CDR1 DFQATT and CDR2 SNEGSKA (reference sequence). J lost 0 bases, V lost 3 bases, and 16 bases had no gene match. The sample in question was PBMCs, either bulk or a sorted T-cell subset (CD4+, CD8+, memory, or dextramer-sorted; not recorded which), obtained on the day of the yellow fever booster vaccination. The origin of this receptor is a man aged 30 to 45 who received the YFV17D yellow fever vaccine. The chain couples TRBV20-1 to TRBJ2-7; 8 nucleotides align to TRBD2. The CDR3 DNA reads TGCAGTGCTAGTGGGGGGGGAGCGGGAGCCTTAGGCTCCTACGAGCAGTACTTC. Its translation is CSASGGGAGALGSYEQYF.